This T cell receptor (beta chain) was profiled in a study of blood T cell repertoires in COVID-19. Study overall: Collection of acute and convalescent COVID-19 samples took place in the United States, Italy and Spain. Nucleic acid was either cDNA or gDNA, and it came from T cells, B-cell-depleted T cells, or PBMCs.

Source study methods: Amplification of reference gene primers provided the estimated nucleated cell counts. Assay: immunoSEQ multiplex PCR; the TCRdb copy retains only in-frame clones and omits some. Clone size and the V and J calls come from that table; the DNA yielded D and trimming. This sample carries fewer than 70,000 clones, 89% of them seen once, and the ten largest clones take approximately 7.4%. Sequencing used peripheral blood. This TCR was sampled from a man aged 50 or older with active COVID-19.

The CDR3: CASSKPRDPSGLNYEQYF. The CDR3 nucleotides read TGTGCCAGCAGCAAGCCGCGGGACCCATCGGGCCTTAACTACGAGCAGTACTTC. The J gene is TRBJ2-7, the V gene TRBV21-1; the D call TRBD2 from the table was never checked on the DNA. TRBV21-1 is labeled a pseudogene. The CDR3 is 18 residues long.